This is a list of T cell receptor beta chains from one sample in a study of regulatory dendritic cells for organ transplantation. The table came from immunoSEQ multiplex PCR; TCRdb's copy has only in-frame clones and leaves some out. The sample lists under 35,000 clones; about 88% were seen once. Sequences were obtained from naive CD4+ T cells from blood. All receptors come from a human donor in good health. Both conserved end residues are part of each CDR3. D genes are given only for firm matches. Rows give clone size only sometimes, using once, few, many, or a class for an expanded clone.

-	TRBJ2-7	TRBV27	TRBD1	TGTGCCAGCAGTTTGTCCCCGGGACAGTACTACGAGCAGTACTTC	CASSLSPGQYYEQYF
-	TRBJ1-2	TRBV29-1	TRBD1	TGCAGCGTTGCGGCCAGGGGGATGGAGGAGAACTATGGCTACACCTTC	CSVAARGMEENYGYTF
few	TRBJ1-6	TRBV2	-	TGTGCCAGCACTAGGAGACAGCTGAATAATTCACCCCTCCACTTT	CASTRRQLNNSPLHF
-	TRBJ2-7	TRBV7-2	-	TGTGCCAGCAGCCTCTCCTACGAGCAGTACTTC	CASSLSYEQYF
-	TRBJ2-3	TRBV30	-	TGTGCCTGGAGTAGACAGCGGGCAGATACGCAGTATTTT	CAWSRQRADTQYF
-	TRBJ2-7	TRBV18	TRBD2	TGTGCCAGCTCATTCACTAGCGGCCTCTCCTACGAGCAGTACTTC	CASSFTSGLSYEQYF
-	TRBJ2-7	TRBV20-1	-	TGCAGTGCTAGAGAAAATGAGCAGTACTTC	CSARENEQYF
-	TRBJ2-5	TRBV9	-	TGTGCCAGCAGCCCCAGACAGGCGGTATCGACCCGAGGAGAGACCCAGTACTTC	CASSPRQAVSTRGETQYF
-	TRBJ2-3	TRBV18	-	TGTGCCAGCTCACCTTCAGGGGTTGGCACAGATACGCAGTATTTT	CASSPSGVGTDTQYF
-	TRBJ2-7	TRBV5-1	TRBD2	TGCGCCAGCAGCTTTAGCGGGAGCTCCTACGAGCAGTACTTC	CASSFSGSSYEQYF
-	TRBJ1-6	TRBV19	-	TGTGCCTCCCACGACAGCTCCTATAATTCACCCCTCCACTTT	CASHDSSYNSPLHF
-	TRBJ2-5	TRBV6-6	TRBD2	TGTGCCAGCAGTTACTATAGCGGGGGATTCCAAGAGACCCAGTACTTC	CASSYYSGGFQETQYF
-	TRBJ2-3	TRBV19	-	TGTGCCAGTAGTGTCCACACAGATACGCAGTATTTT	CASSVHTDTQYF
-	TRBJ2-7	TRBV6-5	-	TGTGCCAGCAGTTACGAACAGGGTTTAGAGCAGTACTTC	CASSYEQGLEQYF
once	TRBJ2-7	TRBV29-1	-	TGCAGCGTTCGTTCAGGTGCCCTCAACGAGCAGTACTTC	CSVRSGALNEQYF
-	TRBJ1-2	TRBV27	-	TGTGCCAGCAGTTTATCGGTCAGGGGAGGCTATGGCTACACCTTC	CASSLSVRGGYGYTF
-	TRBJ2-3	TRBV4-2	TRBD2	TGTGCCAGCAGCCAAGATATGTCAACCAGCGGGGGGACCACAGATACGCAGTATTTT	CASSQDMSTSGGTTDTQYF
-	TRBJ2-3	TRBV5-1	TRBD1	TGCGCCAGCAGCTTGGTGGGGACAGACTCAGATACGCAGTATTTT	CASSLVGTDSDTQYF
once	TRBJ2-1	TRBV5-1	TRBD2	TGCGCCAGCAATTTTTTTTCTACTAGCGGGAGGTCCGACAATGAGCAGTTCTTC	CASNFFSTSGRSDNEQFF
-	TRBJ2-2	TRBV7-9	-	TGTGCCAGCAGCTTAGCCAGGGCAAGGACCGGGGAGCTGTTTTTT	CASSLARARTGELFF
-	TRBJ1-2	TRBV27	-	TGTGCCAGCGTCTCGAAGATACGGGGACTGTCCCAGCGCTACACCTTC	CASVSKIRGLSQRYTF
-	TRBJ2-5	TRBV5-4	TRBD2	TGTGCCAGCAGCTGGGGGACTACTAGAGAGACCCAGTACTTC	CASSWGTTRETQYF
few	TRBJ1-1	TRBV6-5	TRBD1	TGTGCCAGCAGACCGGACAGGGGGATGAACACTGAAGCTTTCTTT	CASRPDRGMNTEAFF
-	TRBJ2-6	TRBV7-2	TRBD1	TGTGCCAGCAGCCTAGTATGGGGACAGGGGTACTCTGGGGCCAACGTCCTGACTTTC	CASSLVWGQGYSGANVLTF
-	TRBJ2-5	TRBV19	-	TGTGCCTCCTGCGTAGGGCCGGGCGGGAAAGAGACCCAGTACTTC	CASCVGPGGKETQYF
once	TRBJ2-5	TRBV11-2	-	TGTGCCAGCAGCTTATCGCAAGACAGGACCCAGTACTTC	CASSLSQDRTQYF
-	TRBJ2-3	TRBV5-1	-	TGCGCCAGCAGCTCAGGTGGTCCAGATACGCAGTATTTT	CASSSGGPDTQYF
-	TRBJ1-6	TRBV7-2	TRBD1	TGTGCTAGCAGAGGGACAGGGGGCTCATCACCCCTCCACTTT	CASRGTGGSSPLHF
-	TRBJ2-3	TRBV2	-	TGTGCCGGAAATGGGGGGGGCTACGAAGATACGCAGTATTTT	CAGNGGGYEDTQYF
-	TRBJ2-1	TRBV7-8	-	TGTGCCAGCAGCTTAGAGTGGGGTATTTCCTACAATGAGCAGTTCTTC	CASSLEWGISYNEQFF
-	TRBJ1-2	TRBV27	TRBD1	TGTGCCAGCAGTCCCAGACAGGGTTTGGGCTACACCTTC	CASSPRQGLGYTF
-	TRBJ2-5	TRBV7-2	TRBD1	TGTGCCAGCAGCTTGACAGGGATACAAGAGACCCAGTACTTC	CASSLTGIQETQYF
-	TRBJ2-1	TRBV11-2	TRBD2	TGTGCCAGCAGATCGGGACTAGCGGGAGTAGGTGAGCAGTTCTTC	CASRSGLAGVGEQFF
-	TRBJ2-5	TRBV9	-	TGTGCCAGCAGCCCCACGTCAGGGTTCTTTGAGACCCAGTACTTC	CASSPTSGFFETQYF
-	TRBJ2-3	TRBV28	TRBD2	TGTGCCAGCACCACCCCAACTAGCGGGCTAAGCACAGATACGCAGTATTTT	CASTTPTSGLSTDTQYF
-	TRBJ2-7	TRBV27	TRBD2	TGTGCCAGCAGTTTTGAAGCGGGAGCTGTTATGGAGCAGTACTTC	CASSFEAGAVMEQYF
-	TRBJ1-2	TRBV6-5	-	TGTGCCAGCAGTTACTCAAGATTGGGGGGTAGCTATGGCTACACCTTC	CASSYSRLGGSYGYTF
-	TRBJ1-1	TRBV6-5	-	TGTGCCAGCAATTTTCGGACAGAAAACACTGAAGCTTTCTTT	CASNFRTENTEAFF
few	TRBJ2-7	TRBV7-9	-	TGTGCCAGCAGCTTCGGCAGGAGCTCCTACGAGCAGTACTTC	CASSFGRSSYEQYF
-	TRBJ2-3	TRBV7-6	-	TGTGCCAGCAGCTTCTGGGAGGGCACAGATACGCAGTATTTT	CASSFWEGTDTQYF
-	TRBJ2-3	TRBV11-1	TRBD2	TGTGCCAGCAGCCCCGGACTAGCACCAGATACGCAGTATTTT	CASSPGLAPDTQYF
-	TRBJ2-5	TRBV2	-	TGTGCCAGCAGTGTGGAGGGGAAAGAGACCCAGTACTTC	CASSVEGKETQYF
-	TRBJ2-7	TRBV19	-	TGTGCCAGTAGTTTACAGGGTTTCGGGCCCTACGAGCAGTACTTC	CASSLQGFGPYEQYF
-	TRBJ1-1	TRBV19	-	TGTGCCAGTAGTCCGTTCCTCTTCGATTGGAGCACTGAAGCTTTCTTT	CASSPFLFDWSTEAFF
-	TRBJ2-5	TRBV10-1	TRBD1	TGCGCCAGCAGCCAGGGGGCCGGATACCAAGAGACCCAGTACTTC	CASSQGAGYQETQYF
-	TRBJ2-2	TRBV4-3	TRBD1	TGCGCCAGCAGCCCGGGACAGGGTAACACCGGGGAGCTGTTTTTT	CASSPGQGNTGELFF
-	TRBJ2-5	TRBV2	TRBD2	TGTGCCAGCATGATACCCTCGCCCATACCGGGGGGGCTGGAGACCCAGTACTTC	CASMIPSPIPGGLETQYF
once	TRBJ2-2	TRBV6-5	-	TGTGCCAGCAGTCCCATGCGGAACACCGGGGAGCTGTTTTTT	CASSPMRNTGELFF
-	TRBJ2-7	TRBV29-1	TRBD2	TGCAGCGTTGTTTTAGCGGGAGCCAGCAAGCAGTACTTC	CSVVLAGASKQYF
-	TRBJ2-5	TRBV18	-	TGTGCCAGCTCACCGCAGAGTGGGGGGCAAGAGACCCAGTACTTC	CASSPQSGGQETQYF
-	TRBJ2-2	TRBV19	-	TGTGCCAGTGTAAGGGCCGGGGGTGAAAATATCGGGGAGCTGTTTTTT	CASVRAGGENIGELFF
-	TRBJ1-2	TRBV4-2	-	TGTGCCAGCTTCGGGACATGGGGCCCTATAAACTATGGCTACACCTTC	CASFGTWGPINYGYTF
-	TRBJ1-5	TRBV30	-	TGTGCCTGGAGTGGTCGTCCAGACCTGGATTTTCAGCCCCAGCATTTT	CAWSGRPDLDFQPQHF
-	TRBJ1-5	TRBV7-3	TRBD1	TGTGCCAGCAGCTTAGACAGGGGTCAGCCCCAGCATTTT	CASSLDRGQPQHF
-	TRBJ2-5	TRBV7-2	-	TGTGCCAGCAGCTTCCAAGGGGTCTACCGATCGTACCAAGAGACCCAGTACTTC	CASSFQGVYRSYQETQYF